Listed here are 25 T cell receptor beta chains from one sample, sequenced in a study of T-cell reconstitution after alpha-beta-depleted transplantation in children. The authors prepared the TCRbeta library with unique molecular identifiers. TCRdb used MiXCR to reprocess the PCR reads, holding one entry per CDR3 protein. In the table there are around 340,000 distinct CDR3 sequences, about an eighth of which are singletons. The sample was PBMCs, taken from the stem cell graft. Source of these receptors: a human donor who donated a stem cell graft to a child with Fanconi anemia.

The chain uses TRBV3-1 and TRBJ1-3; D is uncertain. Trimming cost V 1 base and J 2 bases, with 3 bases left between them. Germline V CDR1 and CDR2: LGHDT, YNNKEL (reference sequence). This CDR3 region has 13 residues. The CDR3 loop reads CASSQGPGNTIYF. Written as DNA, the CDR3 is TGTGCCAGCAGCCAAGGCCCTGGAAACACCATATATTTT.

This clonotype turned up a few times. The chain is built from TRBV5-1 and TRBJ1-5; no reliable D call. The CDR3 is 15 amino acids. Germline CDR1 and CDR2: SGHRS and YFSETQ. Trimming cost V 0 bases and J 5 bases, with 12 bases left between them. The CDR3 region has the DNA TGCGCCAGCAGCTTGGAAGGGTCTGAATATCAGCCCCAGCATTTT. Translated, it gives CASSLEGSEYQPQHF.

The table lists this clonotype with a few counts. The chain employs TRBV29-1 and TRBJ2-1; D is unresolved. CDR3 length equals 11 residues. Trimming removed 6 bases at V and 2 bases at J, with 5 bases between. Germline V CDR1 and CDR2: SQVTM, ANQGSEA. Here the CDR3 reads CSVMTYNEQFF. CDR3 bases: TGCAGCGTCATGACCTACAATGAGCAGTTCTTC.

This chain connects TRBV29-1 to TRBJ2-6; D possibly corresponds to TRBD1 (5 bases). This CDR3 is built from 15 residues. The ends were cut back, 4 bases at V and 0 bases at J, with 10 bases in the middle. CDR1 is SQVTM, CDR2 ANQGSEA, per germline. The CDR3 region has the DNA TGCAGCGTTGTCCCAGGGCTCTCTGGGGCCAACGTCCTGACTTTC. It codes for CSVVPGLSGANVLTF.

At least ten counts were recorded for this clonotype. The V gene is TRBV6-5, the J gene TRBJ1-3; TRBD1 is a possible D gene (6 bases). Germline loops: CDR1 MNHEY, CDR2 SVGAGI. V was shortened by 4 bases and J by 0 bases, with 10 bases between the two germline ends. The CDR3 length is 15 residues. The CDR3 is CASSWDKNSGNTIYF. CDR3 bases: TGTGCCAGCAGTTGGGACAAAAACTCTGGAAACACCATATATTTT.

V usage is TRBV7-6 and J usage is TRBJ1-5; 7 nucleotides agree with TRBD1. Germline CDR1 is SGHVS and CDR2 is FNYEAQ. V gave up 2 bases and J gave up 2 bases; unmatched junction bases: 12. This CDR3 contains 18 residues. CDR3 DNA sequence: TGTGCCAGCAGCTTAACCCCTTTGACAGGGACCGGCAATCAGCCCCAGCATTTT. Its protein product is CASSLTPLTGTGNQPQHF.

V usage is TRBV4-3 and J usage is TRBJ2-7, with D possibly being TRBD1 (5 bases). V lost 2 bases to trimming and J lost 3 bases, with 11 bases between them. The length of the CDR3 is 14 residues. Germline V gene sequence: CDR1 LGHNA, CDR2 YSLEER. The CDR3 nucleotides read TGCGCCAGCAGCCAAAGTAGGGGCCTCTACGAGCAGTACTTC. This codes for CASSQSRGLYEQYF.

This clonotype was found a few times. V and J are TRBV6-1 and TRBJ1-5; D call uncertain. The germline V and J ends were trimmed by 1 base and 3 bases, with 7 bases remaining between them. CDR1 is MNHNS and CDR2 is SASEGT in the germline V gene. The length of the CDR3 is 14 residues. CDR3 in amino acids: CASSEGRNNQPQHF. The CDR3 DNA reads TGTGCCAGCAGTGAAGGTAGGAACAATCAGCCCCAGCATTTT.

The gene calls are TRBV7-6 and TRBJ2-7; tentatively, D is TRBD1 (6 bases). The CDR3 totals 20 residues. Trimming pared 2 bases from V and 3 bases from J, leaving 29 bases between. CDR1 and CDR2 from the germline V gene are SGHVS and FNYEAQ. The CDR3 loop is CASSLSLEPVGTKDFYEQYF. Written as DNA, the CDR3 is TGTGCCAGCAGCTTAAGCCTTGAGCCGGTCGGGACAAAGGATTTCTACGAGCAGTACTTC.

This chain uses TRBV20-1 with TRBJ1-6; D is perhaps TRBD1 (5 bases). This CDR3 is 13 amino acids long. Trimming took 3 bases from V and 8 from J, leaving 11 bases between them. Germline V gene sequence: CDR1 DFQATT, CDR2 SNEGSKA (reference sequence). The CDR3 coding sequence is TGCAGTGCTAGTCAGGGTCCGGATTCACCCCTCCACTTT. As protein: CSASQGPDSPLHF.

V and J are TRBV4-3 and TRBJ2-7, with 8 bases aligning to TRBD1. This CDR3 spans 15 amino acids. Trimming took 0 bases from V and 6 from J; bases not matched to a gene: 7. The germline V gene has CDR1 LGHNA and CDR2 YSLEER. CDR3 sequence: CASSQDPQGAREQYF. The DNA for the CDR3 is TGCGCCAGCAGCCAAGATCCGCAGGGGGCGCGCGAGCAGTACTTC.

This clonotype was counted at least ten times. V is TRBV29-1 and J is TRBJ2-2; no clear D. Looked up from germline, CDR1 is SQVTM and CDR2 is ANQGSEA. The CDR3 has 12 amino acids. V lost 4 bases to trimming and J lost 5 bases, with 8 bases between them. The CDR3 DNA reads TGCAGCGTTGCCCTAGGGACCGGGGAGCTGTTTTTT. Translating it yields CSVALGTGELFF.

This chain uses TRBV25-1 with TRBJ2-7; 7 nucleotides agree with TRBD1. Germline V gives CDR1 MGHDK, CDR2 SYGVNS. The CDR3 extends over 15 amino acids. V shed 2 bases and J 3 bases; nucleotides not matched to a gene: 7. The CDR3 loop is CASSEDRAGFYEQYF. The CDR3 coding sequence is TGTGCCAGCAGTGAAGACAGGGCCGGATTCTACGAGCAGTACTTC.

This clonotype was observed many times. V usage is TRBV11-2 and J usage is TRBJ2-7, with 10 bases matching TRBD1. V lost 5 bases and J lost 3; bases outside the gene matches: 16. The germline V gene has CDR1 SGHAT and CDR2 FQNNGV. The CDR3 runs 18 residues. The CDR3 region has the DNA TGTGCCAGCAGCCCCATAAGCCGGGCCCGGGACAGGGGCTACGAGCAGTACTTC. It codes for CASSPISRARDRGYEQYF.

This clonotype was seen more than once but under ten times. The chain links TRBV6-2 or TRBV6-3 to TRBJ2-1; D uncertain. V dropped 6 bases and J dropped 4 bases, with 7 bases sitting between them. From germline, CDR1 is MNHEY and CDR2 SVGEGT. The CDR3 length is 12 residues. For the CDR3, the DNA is TGTGCCAGCAGATTGAATTACAATGAGCAGTTCTTC. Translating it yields CASRLNYNEQFF.

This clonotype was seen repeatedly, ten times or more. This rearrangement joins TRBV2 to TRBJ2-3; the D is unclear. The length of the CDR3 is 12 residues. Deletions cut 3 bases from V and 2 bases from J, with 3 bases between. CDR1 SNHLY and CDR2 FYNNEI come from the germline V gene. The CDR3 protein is CASSDDTDTQYF. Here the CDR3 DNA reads TGTGCCAGCAGTGATGACACAGATACGCAGTATTTT.

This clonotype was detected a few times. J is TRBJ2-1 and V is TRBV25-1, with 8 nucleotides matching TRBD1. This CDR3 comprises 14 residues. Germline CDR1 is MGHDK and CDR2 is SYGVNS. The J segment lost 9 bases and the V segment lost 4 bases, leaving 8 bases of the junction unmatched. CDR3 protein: CASSVAGGRGEQFF. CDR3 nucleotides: TGTGCCAGCAGTGTGGCAGGGGGCCGGGGTGAGCAGTTCTTC.

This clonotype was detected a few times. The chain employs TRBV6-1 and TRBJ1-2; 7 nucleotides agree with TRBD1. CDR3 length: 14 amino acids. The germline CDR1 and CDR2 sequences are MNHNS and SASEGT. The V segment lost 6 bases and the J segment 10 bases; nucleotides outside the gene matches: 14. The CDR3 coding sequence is TGTGCCAGCAGGGACAGGACCTTCGGCCATGACTACACCTTC. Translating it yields CASRDRTFGHDYTF.

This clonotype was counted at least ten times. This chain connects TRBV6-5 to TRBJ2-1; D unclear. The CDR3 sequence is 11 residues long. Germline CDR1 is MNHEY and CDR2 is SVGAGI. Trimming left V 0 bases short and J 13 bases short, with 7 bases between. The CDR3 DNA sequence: TGTGCCAGCAGTTACTCCGGGTTACAGTTCTTC. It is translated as CASSYSGLQFF.

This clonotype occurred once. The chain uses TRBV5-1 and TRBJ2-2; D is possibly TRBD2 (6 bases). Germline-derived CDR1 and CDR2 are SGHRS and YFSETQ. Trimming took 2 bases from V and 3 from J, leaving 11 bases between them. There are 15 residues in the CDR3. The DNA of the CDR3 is TGCGCCAGCAGCTTCGTGACTAGTCACACCGGGGAGCTGTTTTTT. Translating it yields CASSFVTSHTGELFF.

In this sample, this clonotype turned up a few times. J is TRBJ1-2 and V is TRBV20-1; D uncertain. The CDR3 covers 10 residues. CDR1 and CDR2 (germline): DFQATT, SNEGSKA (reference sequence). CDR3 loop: CSAHAGGYTF. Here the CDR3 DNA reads TGCAGCGCTCATGCGGGCGGCTACACCTTC.

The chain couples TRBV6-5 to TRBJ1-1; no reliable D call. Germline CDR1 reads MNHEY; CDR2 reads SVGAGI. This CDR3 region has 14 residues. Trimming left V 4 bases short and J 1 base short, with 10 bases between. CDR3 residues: CASSSPVGNTEAFF. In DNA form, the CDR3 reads TGTGCCAGCAGTTCCCCCGTAGGGAACACTGAAGCTTTCTTT.

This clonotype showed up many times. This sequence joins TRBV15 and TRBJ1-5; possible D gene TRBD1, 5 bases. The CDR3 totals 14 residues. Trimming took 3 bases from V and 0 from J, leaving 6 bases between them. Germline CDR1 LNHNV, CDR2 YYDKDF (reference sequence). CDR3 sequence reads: CATSRTASNQPQHF. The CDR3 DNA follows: TGTGCCACCAGCAGGACAGCTAGCAATCAGCCCCAGCATTTT.

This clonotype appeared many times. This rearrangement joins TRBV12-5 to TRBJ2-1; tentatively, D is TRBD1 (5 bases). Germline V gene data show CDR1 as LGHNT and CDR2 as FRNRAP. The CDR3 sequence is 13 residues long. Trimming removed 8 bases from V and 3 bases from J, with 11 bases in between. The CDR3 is CASKIGDYNEQFF. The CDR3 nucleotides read TGTGCTAGTAAGATAGGGGACTACAATGAGCAGTTCTTC.

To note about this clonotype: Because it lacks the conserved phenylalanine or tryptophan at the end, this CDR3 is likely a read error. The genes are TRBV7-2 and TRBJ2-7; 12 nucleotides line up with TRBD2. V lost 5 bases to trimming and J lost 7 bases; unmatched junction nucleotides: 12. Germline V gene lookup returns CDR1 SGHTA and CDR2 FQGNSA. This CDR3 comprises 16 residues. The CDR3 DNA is TGTGCCAGCAGCCAGGGGCTAGCGGGGGGGCCGAGTGAGCAGTACTAC. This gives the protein CASSQGLAGGPSEQYY.